Sequencing of this T cell receptor beta chain was carried out in a study of blood T cell repertoires in COVID-19. Study details: The cDNA or gDNA used as material had been derived from T cells, B-cell-depleted T cells, or PBMCs.

This CDR3 is built from 12 residues. V gave up 6 bases and J gave up 7 bases, with 10 bases separating them. Germline CDR1 is LNHDA and CDR2 is SQIVND (reference sequence). Original processing methods: Researchers report that nucleated cell counts were estimated from reference gene primer amplification. Sequencing was performed with immunoSEQ multiplex PCR; in TCRdb, only in-frame clones are kept and a portion is missing. The DNA gave D and trimming, while V, J and clone size come from that table. This sample carries around 250,000 clones, around 82% of them seen once, and the ten largest clones take 5.7%.

This sequence joins TRBV19 and TRBJ2-4, with D possibly matching TRBD1 (6 bases). Material for sequencing was peripheral blood. The receptor was isolated from an elderly man with acute or convalescent COVID-19. The CDR3 DNA reads TGTGCCAGTAGCATCACAGGGAACATTCAGTACTTC. Protein sequence: CASSITGNIQYF.